The next 22 T cell receptor beta chains were all read from a single sample in a study of T cells in Graves' hyperthyroidism and ophthalmopathy (dated by TCRdb to between 2019 and 2020). The library was built by means of multiplex PCR. These reads were obtained on an Illumina HiSeq 2000. The TCR beta CDR3 regions were amplified from the RNA transcripts. The first round of RT-PCR for the TCR CDR3 was performed with the HTBI primer set and the Qiagen OneStep RT-PCR kit. The public sequencing data were trimmed at Q25 with fastp and processed into clonotypes with MiXCR by TCRdb, which kept only in-frame beta chains. Identical CDR3 proteins give one entry, which carries the most common genes and DNA. This sample has around 340,000 distinct CDR3 sequences in its table, and about a sixth of those were observed once. Of the sample, about a third falls within the top ten clones. The sequenced material came from blood. These receptor sequences come from a woman aged 25-40 years with Graves' hyperthyroidism that later progressed to Graves' ophthalmopathy.

This clonotype came up many times. CDR3 nucleotides: TGTGCCAGCAGTCTGACAGTCCTTAATTCACCCCTCCACTTT. This codes for CASSLTVLNSPLHF. The chain employs TRBV12-3 or TRBV12-4 and TRBJ1-6, with a weak D call TRBD1 (5 bases). The CDR3 sequence is 14 residues long. Trimming left V 5 bases short and J 6 bases short, with 11 bases between.

This clonotype was observed a single time. The CDR3 is CASSQGGAGDEQFF. The CDR3 region has the DNA TGTGCCAGCAGCCAAGGGGGGGCAGGCGATGAGCAGTTCTTC. This chain joins TRBV3-1 and TRBJ2-1, with D perhaps matching TRBD1 or TRBD2 (6 bases each). CDR3 length: 14 amino acids. Trimming shortened V by 1 base and J by 8 bases, and 12 bases separated the two germline ends. Looked up from germline, CDR1 is LGHDT and CDR2 is YNNKEL (reference sequence).

This chain connects TRBV9 to TRBJ2-5, with 10 bases aligning to TRBD1. Trimming at V came to 3 bases and at J to 5 bases, leaving 7 bases not matched to a gene. Germline CDR1 and CDR2: SGDLS and YYNGEE. The CDR3 consists of 15 residues. In nucleotides, the CDR3 is TGTGCCAGCAGCGCGGGGACAGGGGTTACGGAGACCCAGTACTTC. Protein sequence: CASSAGTGVTETQYF.

The rearrangement joins TRBV12-3 or TRBV12-4 to TRBJ2-1; 13 nucleotides line up with TRBD2. CDR3 size: 17 residues. Trimming cost V 4 bases and J 6 bases; bases outside gene matches: 9. This CDR3 reads CASSSWLGLAGANEQFF. CDR3 in DNA: TGTGCCAGCAGTTCTTGGTTAGGACTAGCGGGAGCCAATGAGCAGTTCTTC.

This rearrangement joins TRBV7-9 to TRBJ1-2, with 7 bases identical to TRBD1. Germline lookup yields CDR1 SEHNR and CDR2 FQNEAQ (reference sequence). The CDR3 length is 14 residues. J gave up 7 bases and V 5 bases, and 10 bases lay outside the gene matches. For the CDR3, the DNA is TGTGCCAGCAGCATTACAGGGGTCCGGGTTGGCTACACCTTC. This translates into CASSITGVRVGYTF.

CDR3 DNA: TGCGCCAGCAGCTGGTCGACCCTAGCGGGAGAAGCGGACACCGGGGAGCTGTTTTTT. Translated, it gives CASSWSTLAGEADTGELFF. The V gene is TRBV5-1, the J gene TRBJ2-2; 10 bases align to TRBD2. The CDR3 is made up of 19 amino acids. Germline CDR1 SGHRS, CDR2 YFSETQ. V lost 3 bases, J lost 3 bases, and 14 bases stayed unmatched.

The V call is TRBV7-9, the J call TRBJ2-5, with 8 nucleotides matching TRBD1. This CDR3 is built from 16 residues. V was clipped by 0 bases and J by 4 bases; unmatched bases: 7. Germline V CDR1 and CDR2: SEHNR, FQNEAQ (reference sequence). The CDR3 is CASSLAEPGGAETQYF. The CDR3 region has the DNA TGTGCCAGCAGCTTAGCGGAGCCAGGGGGCGCAGAGACCCAGTACTTC.

The chain uses TRBV29-1 and TRBJ1-3, with 10 bases matching TRBD1. Germline CDR1 and CDR2: SQVTM and ANQGSEA. The CDR3 extends over 13 amino acids. V lost 4 bases and J lost 4; bases outside the gene matches: 1. The DNA of the CDR3 is TGCAGCGTTGGACAGGGGGCAGGAAACACCATATATTTT. It translates to CSVGQGAGNTIYF.

This clonotype was counted ten times or more. V usage is TRBV20-1 and J usage is TRBJ1-6; 7 bases match TRBD1. CDR3 length: 16 residues. V shed 3 bases, J shed 8 bases, and the junction held 13 bases outside the gene matches. Germline V gene sequence: CDR1 DFQATT, CDR2 SNEGSKA (reference sequence). Written as DNA, the CDR3 is TGCAGTGCTAGCCTTCGACAGGGAAGACGGTATTCACCCCTCCACTTT. Its protein is CSASLRQGRRYSPLHF.

Worth noting for this clonotype: This may come from a read error, since a much larger clone is one base off. V is TRBV24-1 and J is TRBJ2-2, with 9 bases matching TRBD1. The CDR3 is 17 amino acids. V lost 1 base, J lost 4 bases, and 6 bases stayed unmatched. Germline CDR1 KGHDR, CDR2 SFDVKD. The CDR3 region is CATSDLDRGIGTGELFF. The CDR3 DNA sequence: TGTGCCACCAGTGATTTAGACAGGGGGATCGGCACCGGGGAGCTGTTTTTT.

This clonotype has ten or more counts. The chain is built from TRBV19 and TRBJ2-1, with D possibly being TRBD1 (6 bases). CDR1 is LNHDA, CDR2 SQIVND, per germline (reference sequence). CDR3 length equals 13 residues. V lost 9 bases, J lost 7 bases, and 16 bases lay in between. The CDR3 DNA is TGTGCCAGCGGGACATTGCTTAGAAATGAGCAGTTCTTC. Its translation: CASGTLLRNEQFF.

The sample holds a few counts of this clonotype. The CDR3 protein is CASSEYFTDTQYF. The CDR3 DNA reads as TGTGCCAGCAGCGAGTACTTCACAGATACGCAGTATTTT. The chain has TRBV9 and TRBJ2-3; D gene unclear. The germline CDR1 and CDR2 sequences are SGDLS and YYNGEE. V was pared by 3 bases and J by 2 bases, with 7 bases between. This CDR3 is built from 13 residues.

In its sample, this clonotype was seen once. J is TRBJ2-3 and V is TRBV3-1, with 14 bases identical to TRBD2. The V and J ends lost 4 bases and 3 bases, in that order; junction bases with no gene match: 9. The germline CDR1 and CDR2 sequences are LGHDT and YNNKEL (reference sequence). CDR3 length: 18 residues. DNA for the CDR3: TGTGCCAGCAGCCGCGGACTAGCGGGAGGAGTTGGGACAGATACGCAGTATTTT. This sequence encodes CASSRGLAGGVGTDTQYF.

This clonotype has ten or more counts. The V and J genes are TRBV28 and TRBJ2-7, with D uncertain. V was shortened by 5 bases and J by 2 bases, with 13 bases between the two germline ends. The germline gives CDR1 MDHEN, CDR2 SYDVKM. The CDR3 runs to 14 residues. CDR3 protein: CASSPPGDPYEQYF. CDR3 bases: TGTGCCAGCAGTCCCCCTGGCGACCCCTACGAGCAGTACTTC. The full variable domain, completed using reference TRBV28 and TRBJ2-7, is DVKVTQSSRYLVKRTGEKVFLECVQDMDHENMFWYRQDPGLGLRLIYFSYDVKMKEKGDIPEGYSVSREKKERFSLILESASTNQTSMYLCASSPPGDPYEQYFGPGTRLTVT.

To note about this clonotype: The CDR3 carries no conserved terminal phenylalanine or tryptophan, so it likely arises from a read error. V is TRBV11-2 and J is TRBJ2-1; D gene unclear. Trimming took 1 base from V and 2 from J, leaving 3 bases between them. This CDR3 region has 13 residues. The germline gives CDR1 SGHAT, CDR2 FQNNGV. CDR3 nucleotides: TGTGCCAGCAGCTTAGTCCCCTACAATGAGCAGTTCTCC. It codes for CASSLVPYNEQFS.

The chain links TRBV6-1 to TRBJ2-1; 10 bases match TRBD2. Germline V gene data show CDR1 as MNHNS and CDR2 as SASEGT. The V gene end was trimmed by 10 bases and the J gene end by 7 bases; junction bases not matched to a gene: 7. CDR3 length: 13 residues. Here the CDR3 reads CATQRGGLNEQFF. DNA of the CDR3: TGTGCCACCCAGCGGGGGGGCTTGAATGAGCAGTTCTTC.

This clonotype has more than one count but fewer than ten. The chain has TRBV5-1 and TRBJ1-6; D remains ambiguous. This CDR3 has 17 amino acids. V lost 0 bases and J lost 7, with 17 bases in between. Germline lookup yields CDR1 SGHRS and CDR2 YFSETQ. DNA for the CDR3: TGCGCCAGCAGCTTGGCCGGTATTTGGGATCCGAATTCACCCCTCCACTTT. Protein: CASSLAGIWDPNSPLHF.

This clonotype occurred many times. J is TRBJ1-5 and V is TRBV16, with 7 bases fitting TRBD1. V shed 0 bases and J 6 bases; nucleotides not matched to a gene: 5. From germline, CDR1 is KGHSY and CDR2 FQNENV. This CDR3 spans 15 amino acids. CDR3 in amino acids: CASSQSFQGVQPQHF. The CDR3 DNA reads as TGTGCCAGCAGCCAATCGTTCCAGGGGGTTCAGCCCCAGCATTTT.

This clonotype occurred a few times. The chain has TRBV4-2 and TRBJ1-1, with a weak D call TRBD1 (5 bases). Trimming removed 4 bases at V and 4 bases at J, with 16 bases between. CDR3 size: 15 residues. Germline values: CDR1 LGHNA, CDR2 YNFKEQ. The DNA of the CDR3 is TGTGCCAGCAGCCCTCCGGGACGAGAGGGCACTGAAGCTTTCTTT. This gives the protein CASSPPGREGTEAFF.

This clonotype has only a few counts. The chain joins TRBV6-1 to TRBJ1-5; the D is unclear. Per germline, CDR1 MNHNS and CDR2 SASEGT. V was cut by 8 bases and J by 0 bases, with 17 bases left in between. This CDR3 comprises 16 residues. As DNA, the CDR3 is TGTGCCAGCTTCGGAGTTGGCCTAAATAGCAATCAGCCCCAGCATTTT. Its translation is CASFGVGLNSNQPQHF.

This clonotype has just a few counts. The chain combines TRBV19 with TRBJ2-1; D may be TRBD2 (5 bases). V was pared by 7 bases and J by 3 bases, with 13 bases between. The germline V gene encodes CDR1 LNHDA and CDR2 SQIVND (reference sequence). CDR3 length: 14 residues. CDR3 loop: CASKSSGLYNEQFF. CDR3 DNA: TGTGCCAGTAAAAGCAGCGGACTCTACAATGAGCAGTTCTTC.

The chain recombines TRBV5-6 with TRBJ1-1, with 7 bases lining up with TRBD1. Per germline, CDR1 SGHDT and CDR2 YYEEEE. Losses at the gene ends were 4 bases for V and 9 bases for J; bases not matched to a gene: 9. There are 13 residues in the CDR3. The CDR3: CASSPVGDSQAFF. CDR3 nucleotide sequence: TGTGCCAGCAGCCCAGTGGGGGACAGCCAAGCTTTCTTT.